Following are 2 T cell receptor beta chains from one sample sequenced in a study of cytomegalovirus exposure and HLA in healthy donors. PCR amplification relied on 60 Vbeta primers (plus 13 Jbeta primers). Produced via immunoSEQ multiplex PCR; TCRdb's table is partial and in-frame only. This sample yields 200,000 to 250,000 clones, of which 82% are seen a single time; around 5.7% belongs to the top ten. Sequenced: PBMCs. These receptors all come from a middle-aged woman in good health and CMV-seropositive.

This chain links TRBV11-2 with TRBJ2-5, with TRBD2 matching 13 bases. Trimming removed 5 bases from V and 5 bases from J; junction bases left unmatched: 5. CDR1 and CDR2 from the germline V gene are SGHAT and FQNNGV. The CDR3 extends over 15 amino acids. The CDR3 nucleotides read TGTGCCAGCAGCCCCGGACTAGCGGGAGTTGAGACCCAGTACTTC. As protein: CASSPGLAGVETQYF.

The rearrangement uses TRBV30 and TRBJ2-5; no clear D gene. V lost 0 bases, J lost 3 bases, and 5 bases lay in between. The V gene's germline CDR1 is GTSNPN and CDR2 SVGIG (reference sequence). The CDR3 sequence is 12 residues long. The CDR3 nucleotides read TGTGCCTGGAGTGTGAGTAAAGAGACCCAGTACTTC. This encodes CAWSVSKETQYF.